This T cell receptor beta chain was captured in a study of T cells in Graves' hyperthyroidism and ophthalmopathy. Broader study findings: Ophthalmopathy and stable hyperthyroidism were separated by a 13 V-J model. Progression to ophthalmopathy was predicted a median of about 6.6 months early.

The investigators amplified TCR beta CDR3 regions from RNA transcripts. With the HTBI primer set, the TCR CDR3 went through a first round of RT-PCR. Each CDR3 protein is one row after TCRdb ran MiXCR on the multiplex PCR reads. The sample shows around 540,000 distinct CDR3 sequences, roughly 46% of them seen only once. Those with hyperthyroidism were 18 to 65 years old, newly diagnosed, and ill for under 2 months. Orbital computed tomography, thyroid ultrasound, serum thyroxine and TRAb, and clinical symptoms together informed the diagnoses. Notes on this clonotype: Its antigen is undetermined.

V lost 4 bases to trimming and J lost 1 base; unmatched junction nucleotides: 16. The germline V gene encodes CDR1 KGHSY and CDR2 FQNENV. The CDR3 is 19 residues long. Sequences were obtained from peripheral blood or thyroid tissue (not recorded which). V usage is TRBV16 and J usage is TRBJ2-3, with 8 bases lining up with TRBD2. The source of this sequence is a woman aged 18 to 35 with Graves' hyperthyroidism. Here the CDR3 reads CASSPFGPGGPGGTDTQYF. The CDR3 nucleotides are TGTGCCAGCAGCCCCTTCGGACCGGGAGGGCCAGGGGGCACAGATACGCAGTATTTT.